These 21 T cell receptor beta chains were all obtained from the same sample, sequenced in a study of T-cell memory formation after mild COVID-19. TCRdb reanalysed the 5' RACE reads using MiXCR and keeps one entry per CDR3 protein. The table shows around 390,000 distinct CDR3 sequences, with about 17% occurring only once. The sample was PBMCs or a T cell subset sorted from them (not recorded which). The source is a young man who had mild COVID-19 (a few samples of this study predate the infection). Cell type and time point are not known.

This clonotype was counted between two and nine times. The chain has TRBV2 and TRBJ1-6, with D unclear. Per the germline V gene, CDR1 is SNHLY and CDR2 is FYNNEI. Trimming cost V 6 bases and J 5 bases, with 8 bases left between them. This CDR3 has 13 amino acids. In nucleotides, the CDR3 is TGTGCCAGCAGCGCATCACATAATTCACCCCTCCACTTT. This sequence encodes CASSASHNSPLHF.

The sample holds a few counts of this clonotype. This chain uses TRBV9 with TRBJ2-3; D may match TRBD1 or TRBD2 (5 bases each). V shed 0 bases and J shed 0 bases, with 8 bases lying between them. The CDR3 consists of 15 residues. CDR1 and CDR2 (germline): SGDLS, YYNGEE. CDR3: CASSVGGYSTDTQYF. CDR3 in DNA: TGTGCCAGCAGCGTAGGGGGGTATAGCACAGATACGCAGTATTTT. The full variable domain, completed using reference TRBV9 and TRBJ2-3, is DSGVTQTPKHLITATGQRVTLRCSPRSGDLSVYWYQQSLDQGLQFLIQYYNGEERAKGNILERFSAQQFPDLHSELNLSSLELGDSALYFCASSVGGYSTDTQYFGPGTRLTVL.

This clonotype was picked up a small number of times. The rearrangement links TRBV5-1 to TRBJ1-1; 7 bases agree with TRBD1. The CDR3 sequence is 14 residues long. Germline CDR1 and CDR2: SGHRS and YFSETQ. The junction had 7 bases not matched to a gene; V was cut back by 4 bases and J by 4 bases. The CDR3 coding sequence is TGCGCCAGCAGCCTGATGACAGGGACCACTGAAGCTTTCTTT. This gives the protein CASSLMTGTTEAFF.

The chain employs TRBV7-6 and TRBJ2-7; TRBD2 matches 7 bases. CDR1 and CDR2 from the germline V gene are SGHVS and FNYEAQ. The length of the CDR3 is 15 residues. V dropped 4 bases and J dropped 5; count of bases not matched to a gene: 11. CDR3 region: CASSSLPTGGNEQYF. CDR3 coding DNA: TGTGCCAGCAGCTCTCTCCCAACGGGGGGAAACGAGCAGTACTTC. Supplemented by reference TRBV7-6 and TRBJ2-7, the full variable domain reads GAGVSQSPRYKVTKRGQDVALRCDPISGHVSLYWYRQALGQGPEFLTYFNYEAQQDKSGLPNDRFSAERPEGSISTLTIQRTEQRDSAMYRCASSSLPTGGNEQYFGPGTRLTVT.

This clonotype was counted once. Mismatch with germline at one junction end may stem from a read error. The genes are TRBV30 and TRBJ2-7; 7 bases map to TRBD2. Germline V gives CDR1 GTSNPN, CDR2 SVGIG (reference sequence). The CDR3 is made up of 15 amino acids. The CDR3 reads CALSKLSGGFYEQYF. CDR3 in DNA: TGTGCCTTGAGTAAATTGTCGGGGGGATTTTACGAGCAGTACTTC.

The chain has TRBV9 and TRBJ2-5, with 10 bases lining up with TRBD2. The CDR3 runs to 14 residues. J gave up 5 bases and V 3 bases, and 4 bases lay outside the gene matches. Germline lookup yields CDR1 SGDLS and CDR2 YYNGEE. The CDR3 DNA reads TGTGCCAGCAGCGAAAGCGGGGGGGCGGAGACCCAGTACTTC. It specifies CASSESGGAETQYF.

J is TRBJ1-2 and V is TRBV5-1; 7 bases match TRBD1. Germline trimming cut 0 bases from V and 4 bases from J; bases unmatched to any gene: 6. CDR1 and CDR2 from the germline V gene are SGHRS and YFSETQ. This CDR3 spans 15 amino acids. CDR3 DNA sequence: TGCGCCAGCAGCTTGGCCTTACAGGGGATCTATGGCTACACCTTC. Its protein product is CASSLALQGIYGYTF.

The rearrangement uses TRBV20-1 and TRBJ1-2, with D unresolved. V was trimmed by 0 bases and J by 0 bases, leaving 11 bases between them. Germline CDR1 is DFQATT and CDR2 is SNEGSKA (reference sequence). This CDR3 comprises 15 residues. The CDR3 DNA is TGCAGTGCTAGAGAATTGGGTCTAGCTAACTATGGCTACACCTTC. Translating gives CSARELGLANYGYTF.

The rearrangement links TRBV2 to TRBJ2-3, with TRBD2 as a possible D gene (6 bases). Deletions cut 9 bases from V and 3 bases from J, with 16 bases between. The germline CDR1 and CDR2 sequences are SNHLY and FYNNEI. CDR3 length: 14 amino acids. The DNA for the CDR3 is TGTGCCAGTTTGCGGGACCGTGGGACAGATACGCAGTATTTT. This encodes CASLRDRGTDTQYF.

This clonotype was counted many times. The chain carries TRBV2 and TRBJ2-7; 11 bases agree with TRBD1. This CDR3 comprises 14 residues. V was pared by 3 bases and J by 6 bases, with 4 bases of the junction left unmatched. In germline, CDR1 is SNHLY, CDR2 FYNNEI. CDR3 loop: CASSEGQGVSEQYV. CDR3 nucleotides: TGTGCCAGCAGTGAGGGACAGGGGGTCAGCGAGCAGTACGTC.

This clonotype was detected ten times or more. This rearrangement joins TRBV4-2 to TRBJ2-1, with D unclear. The CDR3 is 15 amino acids. CDR1 is LGHNA and CDR2 is YNFKEQ in the germline V gene. V was shortened by 0 bases and J by 12 bases, with 18 bases between the two germline ends. The CDR3 DNA is TGTGCCAGCAGCCAAGATGGCGGACGGTCAGCTGGGCAGTTCTTC. This gives the protein CASSQDGGRSAGQFF.

This clonotype was seen a few times. The rearrangement links TRBV6-1 to TRBJ2-1; D gene ambiguous. CDR1 is MNHNS, CDR2 SASEGT, per germline. With 2 bases removed from V and 9 bases from J, the gap between germline ends came to 8 bases. The CDR3 is 12 amino acids. As DNA, the CDR3 is TGTGCCAGCAGTGAACTGGGATTTGAGCAGTTCTTC. This encodes CASSELGFEQFF.

The chain joins TRBV6-1 to TRBJ2-7; TRBD2 aligns across 11 bases. The CDR3 totals 16 residues. Unmatched junction bases numbered 10, after V lost 6 bases and J lost 3 bases. Germline V gene data show CDR1 as MNHNS and CDR2 as SASEGT. The CDR3 loop is CASSRAGTSGGYEQYV. The CDR3 DNA reads TGTGCCAGCAGCCGAGCGGGGACTAGCGGTGGCTACGAGCAGTACGTC.

This sequence joins TRBV2 and TRBJ2-1, with a weak D call TRBD1 (6 bases). Trimming left V 8 bases short and J 7 bases short, with 15 bases between. This CDR3 contains 13 residues. CDR1 and CDR2 (germline): SNHLY, FYNNEI. CDR3 loop: CASGQGWGNEQFF. In DNA form, the CDR3 reads TGTGCCAGCGGGCAGGGGTGGGGGAATGAGCAGTTCTTC.

This clonotype was counted between two and nine times. The V gene is TRBV6-2 or TRBV6-3, the J gene TRBJ2-4; no reliable D call. Between the trimmed V and J ends, which lost 3 bases and 3 bases, there was a span of 18 bases. The CDR3 has 17 residues. CDR1 and CDR2 (germline): MNHEY, SVGEGT. For the CDR3, the DNA is TGTGCCAGCAGTTATAATGCCCATAGAAACGACAAAAACATTCAGTACTTC. This translates into CASSYNAHRNDKNIQYF.

The chain carries TRBV3-1 and TRBJ2-7; D gene unclear. The CDR3 runs 13 residues. Looked up from germline, CDR1 is LGHDT and CDR2 is YNNKEL (reference sequence). V gave up 4 bases and J gave up 6 bases, with 13 bases separating them. CDR3 nucleotide sequence: TGTGCCAGCAGCCCAGGTTACTATCCCGAGCAGTACTTC. Translated: CASSPGYYPEQYF.

The V call is TRBV5-1, the J call TRBJ2-3; TRBD2 matches at 10 bases. The length of the CDR3 is 15 residues. After removal of 4 bases from V and 11 bases from J, the junction contained 13 bases not matched to a gene. Germline V gene lookup returns CDR1 SGHRS and CDR2 YFSETQ. The CDR3 sequence: CASSPERGGRIRQYF. The CDR3 DNA follows: TGCGCCAGCAGCCCAGAGCGGGGGGGCCGAATCAGGCAGTATTTT.

This clonotype was counted a few times. V gene TRBV6-2 or TRBV6-3 combines with J gene TRBJ2-2; D is possibly TRBD1 (5 bases). CDR1 is MNHEY and CDR2 is SVGEGT in the germline V gene. The CDR3 spans 14 residues. Trimming stripped 9 bases from V and 8 bases from J, with 19 bases between. The chain's CDR3 is CASSRDTNAGELFF. The CDR3, as DNA: TGTGCCAGTAGCAGGGATACTAACGCGGGGGAGCTGTTTTTT.

There are many counts of this clonotype. This chain uses TRBV2 with TRBJ2-3, with 10 bases matching TRBD1. CDR1 is SNHLY, CDR2 FYNNEI, per germline. This CDR3 has 15 amino acids. The V and J ends lost 6 bases and 6 bases, in that order; junction bases with no gene match: 9. The CDR3 protein is CASRGDRGSGDTQYF. CDR3 coding DNA: TGTGCCAGCAGGGGGGACAGGGGATCCGGGGATACGCAGTATTTT.

This clonotype was detected many times. The chain links TRBV11-2 to TRBJ2-3, with 13 bases aligning to TRBD2. The CDR3 has 16 amino acids. The J segment lost 3 bases and the V segment lost 5 bases, leaving 5 bases of the junction unmatched. The V gene's germline CDR1 is SGHAT and CDR2 FQNNGV. CDR3 bases: TGTGCCAGCAGCCCGACTAGCGGGGGGTGGACAGATACGCAGTATTTT. Protein: CASSPTSGGWTDTQYF.

For the CDR3, the DNA is TGTGCCAGCAGCCTCGACAGGGGGCGATCTGAAGCTTTCTTT. This gives the protein CASSLDRGRSEAFF. The chain carries TRBV7-9 and TRBJ1-1, with 10 bases aligning to TRBD1. This CDR3 region has 14 residues. Per germline, CDR1 SEHNR and CDR2 FQNEAQ (reference sequence). With 5 bases clipped from V and 6 bases from J, the junction kept 6 bases outside the gene matches.